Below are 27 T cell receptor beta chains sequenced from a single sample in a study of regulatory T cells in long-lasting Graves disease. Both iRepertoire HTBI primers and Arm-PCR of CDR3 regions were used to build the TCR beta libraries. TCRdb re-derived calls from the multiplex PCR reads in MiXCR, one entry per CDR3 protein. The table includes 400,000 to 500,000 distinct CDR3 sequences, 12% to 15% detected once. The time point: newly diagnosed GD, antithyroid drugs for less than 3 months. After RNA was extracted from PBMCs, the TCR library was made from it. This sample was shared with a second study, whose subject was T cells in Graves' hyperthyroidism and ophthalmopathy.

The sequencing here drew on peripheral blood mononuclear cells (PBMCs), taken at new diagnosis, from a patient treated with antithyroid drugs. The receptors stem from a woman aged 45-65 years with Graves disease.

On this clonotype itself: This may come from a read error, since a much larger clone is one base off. The CDR3 nucleotides are TGTGCCAGCAGCTTAGGACGTGGGAGGTACCCCTACGAGCAGTTCTTC. This sequence encodes CASSLGRGRYPYEQFF. V usage is TRBV7-9 and J usage is TRBJ2-1, with D perhaps matching TRBD2 (6 bases). Germline V gene sequence: CDR1 SEHNR, CDR2 FQNEAQ (reference sequence). The CDR3 runs to 16 residues. Trimming shortened V by 1 base and J by 10 bases, and 20 bases separated the two germline ends. Full variable domain (rest looked up from reference TRBV7-9 and TRBJ2-1): DTGVSQNPRHKITKRGQNVTFRCDPISEHNRLYWYRQTLGQGPEFLTYFQNEAQLEKSRLLSDRFSAERPKGSFSTLEIQRTEQGDSAMYLCASSLGRGRYPYEQFFGPGTRLTVL.

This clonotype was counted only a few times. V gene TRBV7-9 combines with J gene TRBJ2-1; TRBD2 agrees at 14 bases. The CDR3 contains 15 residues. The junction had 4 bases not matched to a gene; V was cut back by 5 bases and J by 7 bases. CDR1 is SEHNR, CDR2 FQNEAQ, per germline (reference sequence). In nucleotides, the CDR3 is TGTGCCAGCAGCCGGACTAGCGGGAGGCCGAATGAGCAGTTCTTC. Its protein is CASSRTSGRPNEQFF.

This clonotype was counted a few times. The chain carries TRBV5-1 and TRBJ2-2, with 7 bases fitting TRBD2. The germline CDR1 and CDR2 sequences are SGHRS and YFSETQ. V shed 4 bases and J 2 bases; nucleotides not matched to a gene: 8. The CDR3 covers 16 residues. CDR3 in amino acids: CASSPVASGNTGELFF. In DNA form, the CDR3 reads TGCGCCAGCAGCCCGGTGGCTAGCGGAAACACCGGGGAGCTGTTTTTT.

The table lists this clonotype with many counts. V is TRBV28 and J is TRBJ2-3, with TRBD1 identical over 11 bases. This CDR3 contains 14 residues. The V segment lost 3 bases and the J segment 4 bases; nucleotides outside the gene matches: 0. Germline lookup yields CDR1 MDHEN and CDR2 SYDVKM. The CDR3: CASSLGQGADTQYF. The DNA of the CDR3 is TGTGCCAGCAGTTTGGGACAGGGGGCAGATACGCAGTATTTT. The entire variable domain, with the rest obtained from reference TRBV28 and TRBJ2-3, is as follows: DVKVTQSSRYLVKRTGEKVFLECVQDMDHENMFWYRQDPGLGLRLIYFSYDVKMKEKGDIPEGYSVSREKKERFSLILESASTNQTSMYLCASSLGQGADTQYFGPGTRLTVL.

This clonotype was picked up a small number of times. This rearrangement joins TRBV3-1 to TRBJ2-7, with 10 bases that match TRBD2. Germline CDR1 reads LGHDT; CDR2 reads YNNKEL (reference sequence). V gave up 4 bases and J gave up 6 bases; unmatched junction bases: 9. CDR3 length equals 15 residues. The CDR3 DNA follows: TGTGCCAGCAGCCGAACTAGCGGGATATTTTCCGAGCAGTACTTC. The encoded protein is CASSRTSGIFSEQYF.

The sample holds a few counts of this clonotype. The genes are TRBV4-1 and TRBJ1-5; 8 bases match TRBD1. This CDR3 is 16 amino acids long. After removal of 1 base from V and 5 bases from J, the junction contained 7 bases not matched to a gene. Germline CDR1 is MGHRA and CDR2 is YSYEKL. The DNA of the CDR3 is TGCGCCAGCAGCCAAGGACAGGGGATGTGGGATCAGCCCCAGCATTTT. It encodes CASSQGQGMWDQPQHF.

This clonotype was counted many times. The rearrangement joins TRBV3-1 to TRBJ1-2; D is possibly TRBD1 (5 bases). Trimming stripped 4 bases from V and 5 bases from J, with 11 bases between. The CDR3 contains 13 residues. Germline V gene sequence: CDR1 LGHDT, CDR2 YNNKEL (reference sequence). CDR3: CASSLRDDYGYTF. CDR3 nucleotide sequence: TGTGCCAGCAGCCTCCGGGACGATTATGGCTACACCTTC. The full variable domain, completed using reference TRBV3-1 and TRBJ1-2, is DTAVSQTPKYLVTQMGNDKSIKCEQNLGHDTMYWYKQDSKKFLKIMFSYNNKELIINETVPNRFSPKSPDKAHLNLHINSLELGDSAVYFCASSLRDDYGYTFGSGTRLTVV.

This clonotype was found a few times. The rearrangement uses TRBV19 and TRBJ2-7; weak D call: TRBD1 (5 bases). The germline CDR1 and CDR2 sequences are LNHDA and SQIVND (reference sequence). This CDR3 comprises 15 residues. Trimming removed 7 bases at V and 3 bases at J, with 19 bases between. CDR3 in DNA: TGTGCCAGTACTACAGGAGCCGGACCCTTCTACGAGCAGTACTTC. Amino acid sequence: CASTTGAGPFYEQYF.

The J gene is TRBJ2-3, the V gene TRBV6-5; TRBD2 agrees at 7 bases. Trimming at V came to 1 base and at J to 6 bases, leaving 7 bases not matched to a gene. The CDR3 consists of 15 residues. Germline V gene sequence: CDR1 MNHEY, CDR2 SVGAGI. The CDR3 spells CASSYLREGRDTQYF. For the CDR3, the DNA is TGTGCCAGCAGTTACTTGAGGGAGGGCCGTGATACGCAGTATTTT.

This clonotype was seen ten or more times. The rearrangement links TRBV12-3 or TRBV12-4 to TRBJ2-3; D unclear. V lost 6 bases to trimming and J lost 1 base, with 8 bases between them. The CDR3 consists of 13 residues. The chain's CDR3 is CASSDQGTDTQYF. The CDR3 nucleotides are TGTGCCAGCAGCGACCAGGGCACAGATACGCAGTATTTT.

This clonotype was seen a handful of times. This CDR3 reads CSATGGGYQPQHF. Written as DNA, the CDR3 is TGCAGTGCAACAGGGGGAGGGTATCAGCCCCAGCATTTT. The chain joins TRBV20-1 to TRBJ1-5; 8 bases fit TRBD1. Germline V lookup: CDR1 DFQATT, CDR2 SNEGSKA (reference sequence). The trim removed 6 bases at V and 5 bases at J, leaving 6 bases unmatched. The CDR3 runs to 13 residues.

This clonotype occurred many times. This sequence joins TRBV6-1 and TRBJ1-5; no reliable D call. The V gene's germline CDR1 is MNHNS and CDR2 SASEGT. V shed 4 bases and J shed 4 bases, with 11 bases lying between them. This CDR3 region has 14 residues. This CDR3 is CASSATTQNQPQHF. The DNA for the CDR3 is TGTGCCAGCAGTGCGACAACCCAGAATCAGCCCCAGCATTTT.

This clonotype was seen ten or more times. The CDR3 protein is CASSVELGDEQFF. As DNA, the CDR3 is TGTGCCAGCAGCGTAGAGCTGGGAGATGAGCAGTTCTTC. The chain is built from TRBV9 and TRBJ2-1; the D gene is possibly TRBD2 (5 bases). Germline values: CDR1 SGDLS, CDR2 YYNGEE. V lost 0 bases and J lost 8, with 9 bases in between. The CDR3 length is 13 residues.

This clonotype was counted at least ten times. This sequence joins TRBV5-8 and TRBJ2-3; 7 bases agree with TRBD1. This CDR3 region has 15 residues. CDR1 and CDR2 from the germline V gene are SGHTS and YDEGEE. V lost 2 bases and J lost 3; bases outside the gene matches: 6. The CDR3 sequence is CASSFRDSFTDTQYF. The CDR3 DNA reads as TGTGCCAGCAGCTTCCGGGACAGCTTTACAGATACGCAGTATTTT.

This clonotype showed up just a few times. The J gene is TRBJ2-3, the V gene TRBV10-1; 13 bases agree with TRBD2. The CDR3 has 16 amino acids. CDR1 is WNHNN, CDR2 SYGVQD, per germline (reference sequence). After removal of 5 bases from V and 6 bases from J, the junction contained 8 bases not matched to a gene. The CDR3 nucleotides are TGCGCCAGCAGTAAAACTAGCGGGAGGGCCTGGGATACGCAGTATTTT. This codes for CASSKTSGRAWDTQYF.

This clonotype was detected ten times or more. This chain's CDR3 is CASSDQLAGWGEQYF. The CDR3 nucleotides read TGTGCCAGCAGCGACCAACTAGCGGGATGGGGAGAGCAGTACTTC. The chain carries TRBV7-6 and TRBJ2-7; TRBD2 matches 10 bases. This CDR3 comprises 15 residues. V shed 5 bases and J 7 bases; nucleotides not matched to a gene: 11. Germline V gene sequence: CDR1 SGHVS, CDR2 FNYEAQ.

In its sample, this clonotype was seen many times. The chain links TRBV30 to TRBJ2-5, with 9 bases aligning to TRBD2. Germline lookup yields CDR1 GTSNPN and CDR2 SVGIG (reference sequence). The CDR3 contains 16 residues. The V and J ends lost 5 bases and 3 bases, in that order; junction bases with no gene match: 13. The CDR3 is CAWPVIAGVRKETQYF. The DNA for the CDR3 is TGTGCCTGGCCGGTCATAGCGGGAGTTCGTAAAGAGACCCAGTACTTC.

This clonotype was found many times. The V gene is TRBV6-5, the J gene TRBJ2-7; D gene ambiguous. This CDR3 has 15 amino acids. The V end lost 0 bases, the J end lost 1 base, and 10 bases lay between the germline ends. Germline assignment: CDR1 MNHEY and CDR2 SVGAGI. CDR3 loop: CASSYSLSQSYEQYF. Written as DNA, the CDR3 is TGTGCCAGCAGTTACTCATTGTCCCAATCCTACGAGCAGTACTTC.

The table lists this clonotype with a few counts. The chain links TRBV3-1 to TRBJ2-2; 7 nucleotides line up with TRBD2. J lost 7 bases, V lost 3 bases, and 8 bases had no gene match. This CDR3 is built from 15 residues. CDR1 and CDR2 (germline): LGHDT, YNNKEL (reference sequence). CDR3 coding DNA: TGTGCCAGCAGCCAGACCCCCATAGCGGGCGGGGAGCTGTTTTTT. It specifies CASSQTPIAGGELFF.

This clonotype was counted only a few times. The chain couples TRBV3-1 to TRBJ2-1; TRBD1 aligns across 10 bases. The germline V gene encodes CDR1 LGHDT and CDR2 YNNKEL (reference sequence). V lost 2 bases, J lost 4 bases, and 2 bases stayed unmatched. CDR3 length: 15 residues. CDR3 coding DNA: TGTGCCAGCAGCCAACCGGACAGGGGGTACAATGAGCAGTTCTTC. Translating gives CASSQPDRGYNEQFF.

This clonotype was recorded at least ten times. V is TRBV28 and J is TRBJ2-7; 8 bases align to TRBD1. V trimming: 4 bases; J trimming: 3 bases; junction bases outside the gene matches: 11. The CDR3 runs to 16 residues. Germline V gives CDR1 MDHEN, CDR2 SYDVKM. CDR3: CASSSPSDRELYEQYF. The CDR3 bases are TGTGCCAGCAGTTCCCCTTCGGACAGGGAGCTCTACGAGCAGTACTTC.

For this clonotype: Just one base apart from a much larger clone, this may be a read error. The DNA of the CDR3 is TGTGCCATCAGTGATAGGGACAGAGCTAGCTATGGCTACACCTTC. Protein: CAISDRDRASYGYTF. The chain employs TRBV10-3 and TRBJ1-2, with TRBD1 identical over 7 bases. CDR3 length: 15 residues. V lost 3 bases, J lost 4 bases, and 8 bases stayed unmatched. Germline CDR1 ENHRY, CDR2 SYGVKD.

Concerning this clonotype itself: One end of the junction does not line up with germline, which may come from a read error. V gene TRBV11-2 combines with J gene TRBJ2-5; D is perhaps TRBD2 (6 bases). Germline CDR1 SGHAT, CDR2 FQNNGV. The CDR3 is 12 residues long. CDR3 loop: CASSPRREARNF. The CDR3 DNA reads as TGTGCCAGCAGCCCGCGCAGGGAGGCTCGGAACTTC.

CDR3 bases: TGTGCCCCCTCGGACGGATACAATGAGCAGTTCTTC. It translates to CAPSDGYNEQFF. V gene TRBV28 combines with J gene TRBJ2-1; D remains unclear. CDR3 length equals 12 residues. Germline V gene sequence: CDR1 MDHEN, CDR2 SYDVKM. The V gene lost 11 bases and the J gene lost 4 bases, with 12 bases spanning the gap.

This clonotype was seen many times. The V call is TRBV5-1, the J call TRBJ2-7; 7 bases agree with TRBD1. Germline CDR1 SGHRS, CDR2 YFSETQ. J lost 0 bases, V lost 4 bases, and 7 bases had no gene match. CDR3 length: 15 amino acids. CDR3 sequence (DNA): TGCGCCAGCAGCCAAACAGGGGACGACTCCTACGAGCAGTACTTC. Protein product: CASSQTGDDSYEQYF.

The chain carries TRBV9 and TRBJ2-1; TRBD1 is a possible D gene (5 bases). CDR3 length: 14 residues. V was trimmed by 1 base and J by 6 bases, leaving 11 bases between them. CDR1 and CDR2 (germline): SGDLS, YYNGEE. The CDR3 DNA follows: TGTGCCAGCAGCGTATCCTCAGGGTCCAATGAGCAGTTCTTC. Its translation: CASSVSSGSNEQFF.

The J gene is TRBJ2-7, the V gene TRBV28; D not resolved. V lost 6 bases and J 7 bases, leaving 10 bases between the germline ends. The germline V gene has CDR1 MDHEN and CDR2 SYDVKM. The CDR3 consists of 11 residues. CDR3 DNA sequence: TGTGCCAGCAGGACCTCCGGGGAGCAGTACTTC. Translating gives CASRTSGEQYF.